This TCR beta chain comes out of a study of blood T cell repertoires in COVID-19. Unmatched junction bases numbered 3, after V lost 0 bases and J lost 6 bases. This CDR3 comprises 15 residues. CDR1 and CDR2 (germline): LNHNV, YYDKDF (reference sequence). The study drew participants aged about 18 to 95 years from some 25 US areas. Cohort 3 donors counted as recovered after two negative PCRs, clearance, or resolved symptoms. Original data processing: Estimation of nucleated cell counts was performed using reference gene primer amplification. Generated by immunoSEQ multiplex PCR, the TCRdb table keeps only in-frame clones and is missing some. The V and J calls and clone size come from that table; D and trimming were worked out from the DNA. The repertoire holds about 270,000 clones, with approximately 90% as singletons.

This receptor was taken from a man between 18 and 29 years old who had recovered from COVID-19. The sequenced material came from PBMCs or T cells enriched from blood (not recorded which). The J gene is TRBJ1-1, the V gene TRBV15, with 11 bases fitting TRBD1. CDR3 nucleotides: TGTGCCACCAGCAGAGAGGGGACAGGGGGGGCTGAAGCTTTCTTT. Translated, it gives CATSREGTGGAEAFF.